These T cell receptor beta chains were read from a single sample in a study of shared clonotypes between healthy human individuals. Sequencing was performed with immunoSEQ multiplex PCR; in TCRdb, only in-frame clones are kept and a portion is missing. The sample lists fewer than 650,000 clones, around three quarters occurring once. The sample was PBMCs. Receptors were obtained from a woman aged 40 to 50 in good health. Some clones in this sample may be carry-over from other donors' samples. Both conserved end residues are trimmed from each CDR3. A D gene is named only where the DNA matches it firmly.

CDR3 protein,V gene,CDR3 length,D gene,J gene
ASSLGTSGSTFYEQY,TRBV4-2,15,TRBD2,TRBJ2-7
ASRPPYRVWGYEQY,TRBV27,14,.,TRBJ2-7
ASSLDPNTEAF,TRBV11-3,11,.,TRBJ1-1
ASSEHGGPQPQH,TRBV2,12,.,TRBJ1-5
ASSRPPSSTIY,TRBV7-8,11,.,TRBJ1-3
ASGTNNEQF,TRBV18,9,.,TRBJ2-1
ASSRGLSDTEAF,TRBV18,12,.,TRBJ1-1
ASSESSAGSLGNTIY,TRBV6-1,15,.,TRBJ1-3
ASSPRTGKGNEQY,TRBV5-1,13,TRBD1,TRBJ2-7
ASSPWARTDTQY,TRBV7-6,12,.,TRBJ2-3
ASSPRGTSARRHNEQF,TRBV7-9,16,TRBD2,TRBJ2-1
ASSTTGFADTQY,TRBV7-9,12,TRBD1,TRBJ2-3
ASSTGFADTQY,TRBV18,11,.,TRBJ2-3
ASSYRDGDQPQH,TRBV6-6,12,.,TRBJ1-5
ASSLIPGLDTQY,TRBV7-8,12,.,TRBJ2-3
ASSPHSEQY,TRBV13,9,.,TRBJ2-7
ASGSQAENIQY,TRBV11-1,11,.,TRBJ2-4
ASSLPTHPGNEQF,TRBV14,13,.,TRBJ2-1
ASSLPAGTSAYNEQF,TRBV7-9,15,TRBD2,TRBJ2-1
ASSPAGGFGETQY,TRBV5-1,13,TRBD2,TRBJ2-5
SVNPQRIYGYT,TRBV29-1,11,.,TRBJ1-2
ASSGVGRINQPQH,TRBV28,13,.,TRBJ1-5
ASSQGPEEYSNQPQH,TRBV4-1,15,.,TRBJ1-5
ASSPTTDTQY,TRBV7-9,10,.,TRBJ2-3
AWSVQGEPYNEQF,TRBV30,13,TRBD1,TRBJ2-1
SARTYNEQF,TRBV29-1,9,.,TRBJ2-1
ASRASSGRAPYNEQF,TRBV4-3,15,TRBD2,TRBJ2-1